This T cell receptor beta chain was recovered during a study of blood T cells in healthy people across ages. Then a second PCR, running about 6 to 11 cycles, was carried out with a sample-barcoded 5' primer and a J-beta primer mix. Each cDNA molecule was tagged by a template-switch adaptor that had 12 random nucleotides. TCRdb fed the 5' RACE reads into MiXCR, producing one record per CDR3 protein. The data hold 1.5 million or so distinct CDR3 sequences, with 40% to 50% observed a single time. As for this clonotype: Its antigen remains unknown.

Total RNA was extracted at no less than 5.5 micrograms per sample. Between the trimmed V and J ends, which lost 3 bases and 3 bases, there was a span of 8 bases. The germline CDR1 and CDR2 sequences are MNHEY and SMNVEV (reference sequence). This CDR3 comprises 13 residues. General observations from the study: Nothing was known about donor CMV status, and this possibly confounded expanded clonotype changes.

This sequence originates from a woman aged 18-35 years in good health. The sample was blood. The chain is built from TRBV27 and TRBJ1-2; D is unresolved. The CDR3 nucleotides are TGTGCCAGCAGTTTTAACGGGGACTATGGCTACACCTTC. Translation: CASSFNGDYGYTF.